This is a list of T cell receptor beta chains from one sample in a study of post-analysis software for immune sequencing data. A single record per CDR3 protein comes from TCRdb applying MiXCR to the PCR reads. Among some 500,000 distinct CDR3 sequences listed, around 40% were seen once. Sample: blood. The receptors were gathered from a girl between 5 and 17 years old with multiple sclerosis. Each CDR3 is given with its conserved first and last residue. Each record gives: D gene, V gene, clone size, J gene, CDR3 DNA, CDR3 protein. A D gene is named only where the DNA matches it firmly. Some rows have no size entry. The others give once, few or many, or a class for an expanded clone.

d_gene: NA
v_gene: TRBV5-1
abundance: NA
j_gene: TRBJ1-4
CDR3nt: TGCGCCAGCAGCTTGGCCGGCGGGCCTGCAACTAATGAAAAACTGTTTTTT
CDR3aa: CASSLAGGPATNEKLFF

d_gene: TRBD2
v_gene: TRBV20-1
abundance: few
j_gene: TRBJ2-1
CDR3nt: TGCAGTGCTAGAGGGAGGACTAGCGGGAACCTATACGATGAGCAGTTCTTC
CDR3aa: CSARGRTSGNLYDEQFF

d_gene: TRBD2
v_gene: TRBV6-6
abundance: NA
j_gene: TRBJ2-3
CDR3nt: TGTGCCAGCAGTACCGGACTAGCGGGAGGTGATGCGCAGTATTTT
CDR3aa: CASSTGLAGGDAQYF

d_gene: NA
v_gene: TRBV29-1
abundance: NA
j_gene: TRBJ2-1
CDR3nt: TGCAGCGTTGATCACATCAGCTCCTACAATGAGCAGTTCTTC
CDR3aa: CSVDHISSYNEQFF

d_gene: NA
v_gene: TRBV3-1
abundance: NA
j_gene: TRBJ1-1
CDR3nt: TGTGCCAGCAGCCCCACAGGGAGGAACACTGAAGCTTTCTTT
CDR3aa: CASSPTGRNTEAFF

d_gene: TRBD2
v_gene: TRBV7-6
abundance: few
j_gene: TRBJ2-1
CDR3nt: TGTGCCAGCAGCTTATGGGGACTAGCGGGAGGTGGTAATGAGCAGTTCTTC
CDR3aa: CASSLWGLAGGGNEQFF

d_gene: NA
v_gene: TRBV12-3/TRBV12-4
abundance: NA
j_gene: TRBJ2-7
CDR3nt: TGTGCCAGCAGCACAGAAACCTCCCGTAGCTCCTACAATGAGCAGTACTTC
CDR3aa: CASSTETSRSSYNEQYF

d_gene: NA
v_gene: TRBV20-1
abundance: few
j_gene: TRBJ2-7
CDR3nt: TGCAGTGCCCAGACCCTCTACGAGCAGTACTTC
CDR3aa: CSAQTLYEQYF

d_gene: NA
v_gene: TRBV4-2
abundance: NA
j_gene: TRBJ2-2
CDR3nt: TGTGCCAGCAGCCCCCAGGACAGTCGCCAAACTACCGGGGAGCTGTTTTTT
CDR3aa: CASSPQDSRQTTGELFF

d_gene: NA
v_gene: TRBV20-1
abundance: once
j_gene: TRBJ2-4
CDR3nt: TGCAGTGCTAGACAGGAGGGCATTCAGTACTTC
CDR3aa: CSARQEGIQYF

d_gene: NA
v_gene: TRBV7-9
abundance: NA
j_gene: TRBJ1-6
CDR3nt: TGTGCCAGTAGCTTGCAGGGTTTGTTCGAGAGTTCACCCCTCCACTTT
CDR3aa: CASSLQGLFESSPLHF

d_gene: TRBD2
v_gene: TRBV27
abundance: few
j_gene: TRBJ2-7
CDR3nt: TGTGCCAGCGCGCAACCCCAGGGACTACCAAACTACGAGCAGTACTTC
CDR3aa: CASAQPQGLPNYEQYF

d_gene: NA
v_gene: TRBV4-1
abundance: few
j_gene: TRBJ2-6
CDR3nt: TGCGCCAGCAGACAACCCTCTGGGGCCAACGTCCTGACTTTC
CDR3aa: CASRQPSGANVLTF

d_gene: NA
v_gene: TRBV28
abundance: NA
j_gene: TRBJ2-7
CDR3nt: TGTGCCACCCAGCTGGAGGGGGACTCCTACGAGCAGTACTTC
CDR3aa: CATQLEGDSYEQYF

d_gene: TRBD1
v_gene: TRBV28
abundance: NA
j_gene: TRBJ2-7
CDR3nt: TGTGCCAGCAAACCGGGACAGGGAGTCTACGAGCAGTACTTC
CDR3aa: CASKPGQGVYEQYF

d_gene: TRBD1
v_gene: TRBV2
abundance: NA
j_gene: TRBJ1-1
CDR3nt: TGTGCCAGCAGGAAGGGACAGATGAACACTGAAGCTTTCTTT
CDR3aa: CASRKGQMNTEAFF

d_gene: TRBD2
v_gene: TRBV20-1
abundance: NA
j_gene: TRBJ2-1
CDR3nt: TGCAGTGCCAGTAGATGGGGACTAGCATACAATGAGCAGTTCTTC
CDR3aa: CSASRWGLAYNEQFF

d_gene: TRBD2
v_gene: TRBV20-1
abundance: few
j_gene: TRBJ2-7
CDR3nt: TGCAGTGCATTGGGGACTAGCGGGAGAGGAGGTGCGAACAATGAGCAGTACTTC
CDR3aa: CSALGTSGRGGANNEQYF

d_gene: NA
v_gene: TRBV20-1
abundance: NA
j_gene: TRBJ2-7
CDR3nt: TGCAGTGCTAGCCTACGGGACCCCTCCTACGAGCAGTACTTC
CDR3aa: CSASLRDPSYEQYF

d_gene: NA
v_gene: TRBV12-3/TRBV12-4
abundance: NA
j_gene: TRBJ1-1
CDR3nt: TGTGCCAGCAGTCCCCCAATCAGTGGTACTGAAGCTTTCTTT
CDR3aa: CASSPPISGTEAFF

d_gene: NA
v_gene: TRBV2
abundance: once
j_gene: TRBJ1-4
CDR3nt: TGTGCCAGCAGTGGATTGACAGCAACTAATGAAAAACTGTTTTTT
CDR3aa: CASSGLTATNEKLFF

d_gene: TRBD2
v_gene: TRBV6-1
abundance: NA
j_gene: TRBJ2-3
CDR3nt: TGTGCCAGCAGTGAAGGGGTAGCGGGAGGAGCAGATACGCAGTATTTT
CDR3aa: CASSEGVAGGADTQYF

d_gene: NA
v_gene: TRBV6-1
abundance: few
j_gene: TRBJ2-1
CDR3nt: TGTGCCAGCACCCCTAGGGGGGAAGAGGGTACAATAGGGTACAATGAGCAGTTCTTC
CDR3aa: CASTPRGEEGTIGYNEQFF

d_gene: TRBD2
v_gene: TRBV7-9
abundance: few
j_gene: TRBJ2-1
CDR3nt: TGTGCCAGCTTTCAACGCAAAGCGGGAGGGGACAATGAGCAGTTCTTC
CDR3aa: CASFQRKAGGDNEQFF